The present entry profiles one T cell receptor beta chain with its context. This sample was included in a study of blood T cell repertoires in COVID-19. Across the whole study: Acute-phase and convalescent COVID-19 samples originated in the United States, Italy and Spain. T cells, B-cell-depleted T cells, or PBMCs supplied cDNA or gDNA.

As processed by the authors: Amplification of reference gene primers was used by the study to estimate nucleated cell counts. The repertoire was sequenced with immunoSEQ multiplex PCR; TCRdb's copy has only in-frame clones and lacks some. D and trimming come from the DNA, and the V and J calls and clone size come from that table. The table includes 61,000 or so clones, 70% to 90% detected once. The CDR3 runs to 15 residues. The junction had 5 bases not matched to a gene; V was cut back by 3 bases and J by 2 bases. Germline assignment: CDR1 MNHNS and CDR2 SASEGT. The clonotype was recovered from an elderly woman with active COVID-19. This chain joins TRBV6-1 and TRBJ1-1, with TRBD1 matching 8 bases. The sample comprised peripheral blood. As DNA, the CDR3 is TGTGCCAGCAGTGATCAGGGGGCTGGTAACACTGAAGCTTTCTTT. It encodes CASSDQGAGNTEAFF.